This TCR beta chain appears in the sequencing data of a study of cytomegalovirus exposure and HLA in healthy donors. Study at large: Within the Caucasian-associated ancestry cluster were roughly 81% of the approximately 400 genotyped donors.

A multiplex PCR was run with 60 Vbeta primers and 13 Jbeta primers. Repertoires were generated with immunoSEQ multiplex PCR, while TCRdb's copy carries only in-frame clones and drops some. The table lists approximately 140,000 clones, approximately 85% of them singletons. V lost 9 bases, J lost 8 bases, and 10 bases lay in between. Looked up from germline, CDR1 is MDHEN and CDR2 is SYDVKM. CDR3 length: 11 residues. In the case of this clone: Its antigen is not known.

General study findings and limits: Within an earlier analysis, most TCR beta V segments proved productive either about 87% or about 30% of the time. The study put 150 to 200 TCR beta chains on its list as cytomegalovirus-associated. In a later analysis, productive TCRs from donors in an Asian-associated ancestry cluster reportedly carried fewer N-insertions than the cohort mean.

This clonotype originated in a woman aged 35 to 49 in good health and CMV-seronegative. Input material: PBMCs. J is TRBJ1-4 and V is TRBV28; no definite D call. In DNA form, the CDR3 reads TGTGCCAGTAGCACGAGGGAAAAACTGTTTTTT. Translated, it gives CASSTREKLFF.